This TCR beta chain originates from a study of T cell repertoires in cytomegalovirus infection. Study-wide findings and caveats: Cumulative frequency (of public TCR beta family members) identified carriers of CMV plus the relevant HLA.

This clonotype has ten or more counts. Its antigen is currently unknown. Germline CDR1 and CDR2: LGHNA and YSLEER. The ends were cut back, 0 bases at V and 2 bases at J, with 11 bases in the middle. The CDR3 is 17 residues long. TCRdb recomputed calls from the reads with MiXCR, one row per CDR3 protein. The data show 150,000 to 200,000 distinct CDR3 sequences, approximately 9.6% seen once. The receptor's source is a human donor in good health (CMV status not recorded). Some clones in this sample may be carry-over from other donors' samples. Sequencing was done on a sample of PBMCs. The chain is built from TRBV4-3 and TRBJ2-6; a possible D gene is TRBD1 (6 bases). CDR3 in amino acids: CASSQDGWGPGANVLTF. In DNA form, the CDR3 reads TGCGCCAGCAGCCAAGATGGTTGGGGGCCTGGGGCCAACGTCCTGACTTTC.